The T cell receptor beta chain described here comes from a study of T cells expressing NK-cell markers. Study information: Just one sequenced donor of eight was HCMV-seronegative, while seven were seropositive.

From the 5' RACE reads, TCRdb lists one entry per CDR3 protein and no DNA. The sample's table shows about 260,000 distinct CDR3 sequences. The length of the CDR3 is 14 residues. Germline V gene sequence: CDR1 DFQATT, CDR2 SNEGSKA (reference sequence). The clonotype was recovered from a man aged 18 to 29 in good health. The sequenced sample consisted of blood T cells: a sorted CD56 or NKG2C T cell subset, CD4+ or CD8+ T cells, or bulk PBMC T cells (not recorded which). The rearrangement uses TRBV20-1 and TRBJ2-1. Here the CDR3 reads CSVITPQGSNEQFF.